Listed below are T cell receptor beta chains from one sample, sequenced in a study of T cells after yellow fever vaccination. TCRdb analysed the 5' RACE reads with MiXCR anew, one entry per CDR3 protein. The sample lists approximately 150,000 distinct CDR3 sequences; around 9.3% were seen once. The sample was CD8+ T cells sorted from PBMCs, taken 45 days after the yellow fever booster vaccination. The receptors derive from a man between 18 and 29 years old who received the YFV17D yellow fever vaccine. The CDR3 runs from the conserved cysteine through the conserved F or W. D genes are given only for firm matches. Clone size, where shown, is once, few, many, or a class for clones that have expanded.

j_call: TRBJ2-2
clone_size: .
v_call: TRBV6-5
d_call: TRBD2
cdr3_length: 17
cdr3_nt: TGTGCCAGCAGTTACACTAGCGGGGCCGCGAACACCGGGGAGCTGTTTTTT
cdr3_aa: CASSYTSGAANTGELFF

j_call: TRBJ2-3
clone_size: few
v_call: TRBV9
d_call: .
cdr3_length: 15
cdr3_nt: TGTGCCAGCAGCCCACTGGGGGGGGCGACAGATACGCAGTATTTT
cdr3_aa: CASSPLGGATDTQYF

j_call: TRBJ2-7
clone_size: few
v_call: TRBV6-2/TRBV6-3
d_call: .
cdr3_length: 15
cdr3_nt: TGTGCCAGCAGTTACTCTGGCGGACTAACCTACGAGCAGTACTTC
cdr3_aa: CASSYSGGLTYEQYF

j_call: TRBJ1-1
clone_size: few
v_call: TRBV2
d_call: TRBD1
cdr3_length: 17
cdr3_nt: TGTGCCAGCAGGAGGCCGGGACAGGGGGCGCGGAACACTGAAGCTTTCTTT
cdr3_aa: CASRRPGQGARNTEAFF

j_call: TRBJ2-5
clone_size: .
v_call: TRBV27
d_call: TRBD2
cdr3_length: 16
cdr3_nt: TGTGCCAGCAGTCCAACTAGCGGGGGGATCCAAGAGACCCAGTACTTC
cdr3_aa: CASSPTSGGIQETQYF

j_call: TRBJ2-1
clone_size: .
v_call: TRBV4-3
d_call: .
cdr3_length: 15
cdr3_nt: TGCGCCAGCAGCCAAGATTACAGGTCCTACAATGAGCAGTTCTTC
cdr3_aa: CASSQDYRSYNEQFF

j_call: TRBJ1-6
clone_size: few
v_call: TRBV6-4
d_call: .
cdr3_length: 13
cdr3_nt: TGTGCCAGCAGTGACTCGCCTAATTCACCCCTCCACTTT
cdr3_aa: CASSDSPNSPLHF

j_call: TRBJ2-3
clone_size: few
v_call: TRBV7-3
d_call: TRBD2
cdr3_length: 15
cdr3_nt: TGTGCCAGCAGCTGGACGGGGGGGACTGGAGATACGCAGTATTTT
cdr3_aa: CASSWTGGTGDTQYF

j_call: TRBJ1-2
clone_size: many
v_call: TRBV20-1
d_call: .
cdr3_length: 14
cdr3_nt: TGCAGTGCTAGAGATTTGGGGACTAACTATGGCTACACCTTC
cdr3_aa: CSARDLGTNYGYTF

j_call: TRBJ2-7
clone_size: many
v_call: TRBV4-1
d_call: .
cdr3_length: 13
cdr3_nt: TGCGCCAGCAGCGACAGGACCTCATACGAGCAGTACTTC
cdr3_aa: CASSDRTSYEQYF

j_call: TRBJ2-7
clone_size: .
v_call: TRBV12-3/TRBV12-4
d_call: .
cdr3_length: 15
cdr3_nt: TGTGCCAGCAGTTTTAAAGGGACAACCTCCTACGAGCAGTACTTC
cdr3_aa: CASSFKGTTSYEQYF

j_call: TRBJ2-3
clone_size: few
v_call: TRBV7-8
d_call: TRBD2
cdr3_length: 20
cdr3_nt: TGTGCCAGCAGCTTAACCCGTCTTTGGGGAGCGGGGGGCAGCACAGATACGCAGTATTTT
cdr3_aa: CASSLTRLWGAGGSTDTQYF

j_call: TRBJ2-2
clone_size: few
v_call: TRBV7-9
d_call: .
cdr3_length: 13
cdr3_nt: TGTGCCAGCAGCTTAGGTGCAGACGGGGAGCTGTTTTTT
cdr3_aa: CASSLGADGELFF

j_call: TRBJ2-3
clone_size: few
v_call: TRBV2
d_call: .
cdr3_length: 14
cdr3_nt: TGTGCCAGCAGTGAAAGGAGAAGGGAAGATACGCAGTATTTT
cdr3_aa: CASSERRREDTQYF

j_call: TRBJ2-1
clone_size: .
v_call: TRBV27
d_call: .
cdr3_length: 14
cdr3_nt: TGTGCCAGCAGTCCGATTGGCAGGGTAAATGAGCAGTTCTTC
cdr3_aa: CASSPIGRVNEQFF

j_call: TRBJ1-1
clone_size: .
v_call: TRBV5-6
d_call: .
cdr3_length: 15
cdr3_nt: TGTGCCAGCAGCCTCGCTGGGCAGGGTCGAGGTGAAGCTTTCTTT
cdr3_aa: CASSLAGQGRGEAFF

j_call: TRBJ1-1
clone_size: .
v_call: TRBV2
d_call: .
cdr3_length: 16
cdr3_nt: TGTGCCAGCAACCGCGGGGAGGACATGGAGGGTACTGAAGCTTTCTTT
cdr3_aa: CASNRGEDMEGTEAFF

j_call: TRBJ2-3
clone_size: few
v_call: TRBV5-1
d_call: TRBD2
cdr3_length: 17
cdr3_nt: TGCGCCAGCAGCTCCCGGACTAGCGGCACTAGCACAGATACGCAGTATTTT
cdr3_aa: CASSSRTSGTSTDTQYF

j_call: TRBJ2-1
clone_size: few
v_call: TRBV6-2/TRBV6-3
d_call: .
cdr3_length: 13
cdr3_nt: TGTGCCAGCAGTTCGTTATCCATCGGAGAGCAGTTCTTC
cdr3_aa: CASSSLSIGEQFF

j_call: TRBJ2-6
clone_size: few
v_call: TRBV10-3
d_call: .
cdr3_length: 15
cdr3_nt: TGTGCCATCAGCGGCACAGGGACTGGGGCCAACGTCCTGACTTTC
cdr3_aa: CAISGTGTGANVLTF

j_call: TRBJ2-1
clone_size: few
v_call: TRBV3-1
d_call: .
cdr3_length: 14
cdr3_nt: TGTGCCAGCAGCGACAGGCTCTCCTACAATGAGCAGTTCTTC
cdr3_aa: CASSDRLSYNEQFF

j_call: TRBJ2-7
clone_size: few
v_call: TRBV6-5
d_call: .
cdr3_length: 13
cdr3_nt: TGTGCCAGCATCCTAGCGTCGGCAAAGGGGCAGTACTTC
cdr3_aa: CASILASAKGQYF